The text below deals with one T cell receptor beta chain. This record comes from a study of cytomegalovirus exposure and HLA in healthy donors. For the study at large: An earlier analysis identified under 130 million unique TCR beta sequences in 150 million to 200 million T cells.

This CDR3 region has 13 residues. From germline, CDR1 is LNHDA and CDR2 SQIVND (reference sequence). V gave up 5 bases and J gave up 3 bases; unmatched junction bases: 2. It was with 60 Vbeta and 13 Jbeta primers that the PCR ran. Per the authors' pipeline: About 11 million of the 80 million or so unique TCR beta chains counted in a later analysis were shared. This table comes from immunoSEQ multiplex PCR, and its TCRdb copy is limited to in-frame clones, with some not included. Clone size and the V and J calls come from that table; the DNA yielded D and trimming. The top ten hold around 1.6% of the sample, which has 180,000 or so clones, about 79% seen once.

The source of this sequence is a man aged 18 to 35 in good health and CMV-seronegative. The chain employs TRBV19 and TRBJ2-7, with 9 bases fitting TRBD1. Sequenced input: PBMCs. The CDR3 loop is CASSAGQGYEQYF. The CDR3 coding sequence is TGTGCCAGTAGTGCGGGACAGGGCTACGAGCAGTACTTC.